This T cell receptor beta chain is from a study of cytomegalovirus exposure and HLA in healthy donors. General study points: With further analysis later on, most CMV-associated TCR beta chains appeared HLA-restricted.

Regarding this clone: What it binds is not known.

The PCR contained 60 Vbeta and 13 Jbeta primers. Repertoires were generated with immunoSEQ multiplex PCR, while TCRdb's copy carries only in-frame clones and drops some. The sample lists some 57,000 clones, roughly 75% occurring once. Healthy people donating bone marrow made up the donors. Sequencing input: PBMCs. This sequence originates from a woman in her twenties or thirties in good health and CMV-seronegative.

The CDR3 is CASSGHYEQYF. DNA for the CDR3: TGTGCCAGCAGTGGGCACTACGAGCAGTACTTC. This chain joins TRBV2 and TRBJ2-7; D is unclear. The CDR3 is 11 residues long. Germline V gene data show CDR1 as SNHLY and CDR2 as FYNNEI. Trimming removed 4 bases from V and 3 bases from J, with 4 bases in between.